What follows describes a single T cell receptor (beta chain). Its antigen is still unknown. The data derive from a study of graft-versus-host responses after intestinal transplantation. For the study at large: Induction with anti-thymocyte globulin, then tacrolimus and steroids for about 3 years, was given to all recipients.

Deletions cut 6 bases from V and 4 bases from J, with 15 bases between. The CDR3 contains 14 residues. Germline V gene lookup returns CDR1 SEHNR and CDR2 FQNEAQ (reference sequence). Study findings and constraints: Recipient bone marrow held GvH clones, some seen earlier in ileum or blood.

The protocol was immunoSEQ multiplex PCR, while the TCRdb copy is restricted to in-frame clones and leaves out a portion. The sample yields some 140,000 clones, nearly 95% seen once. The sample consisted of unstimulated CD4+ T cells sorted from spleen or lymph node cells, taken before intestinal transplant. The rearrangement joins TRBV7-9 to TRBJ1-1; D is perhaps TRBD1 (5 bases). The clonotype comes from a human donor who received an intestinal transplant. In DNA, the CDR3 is TGTGCCAGCAGGCGTACGGGACTGTTCACTGAAGCTTTCTTT. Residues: CASRRTGLFTEAFF.